One and the same sample provided the 27 T cell receptor beta chains below, sequenced in a study of regulatory T cells in long-lasting Graves disease. Time point noted: persistent/refractory GD, antithyroid drugs over 5 years with positive TRAb. The TCR library was made from RNA extracted from PBMCs. Library construction for TCR beta used iRepertoire HTBI primers and Arm-PCR of CDR3 regions. TCRdb independently ran MiXCR on the multiplex PCR reads; one entry per CDR3 protein. Of about 470,000 distinct CDR3 sequences listed, 20% to 25% are singletons. The sequenced sample was peripheral blood mononuclear cells (PBMCs), obtained when the disease was refractory, from a patient treated with antithyroid drugs. These receptors all come from a female donor with Graves disease.

About this clonotype: A far larger clone is a single base away, which makes a read error likely. The gene calls are TRBV6-4 and TRBJ1-6; D unresolved. Germline CDR1 MRHNA, CDR2 SNTAGT. This CDR3 region has 15 residues. CDR3 in amino acids: CASRSPGRQYSPPHF. The CDR3 region has the DNA TGTGCCAGCAGGTCCCCAGGACGGCAGTATTCACCCCCCCACTTT.

This clonotype was counted a few times. V and J are TRBV13 and TRBJ2-7, with 8 bases aligning to TRBD1. Germline CDR1 PRHDT, CDR2 FYEKMQ (reference sequence). This CDR3 is 14 amino acids long. With V trimmed by 5 bases and J by 4 bases, 7 bases remained unmatched. The CDR3 DNA reads TGTGCCAGCAGCAACGATGACAGGGGTTACGAGCAGTACTTC. It specifies CASSNDDRGYEQYF.

This clonotype was recorded at least ten times. The rearrangement uses TRBV28 and TRBJ1-3; D is undetermined. V was shortened by 3 bases and J by 4 bases, with 10 bases between the two germline ends. CDR1 and CDR2 from the germline V gene are MDHEN and SYDVKM. The CDR3 is 14 amino acids. CDR3 coding DNA: TGTGCCAGCAGTTTGACGGACTCCGGAAACACCATATATTTT. Translation: CASSLTDSGNTIYF. The complete variable domain, with remaining parts taken from reference TRBV28 and TRBJ1-3, reads DVKVTQSSRYLVKRTGEKVFLECVQDMDHENMFWYRQDPGLGLRLIYFSYDVKMKEKGDIPEGYSVSREKKERFSLILESASTNQTSMYLCASSLTDSGNTIYFGEGSWLTVV.

This clonotype has only a few counts. The chain couples TRBV12-3 or TRBV12-4 to TRBJ1-3; D unresolved. CDR3 length equals 14 residues. V was pared by 3 bases and J by 2 bases, with 8 bases between. The CDR3 region has the DNA TGTGCCAGCAGTTTCCACAGAGCTGGAAACACCATATATTTT. Its protein product is CASSFHRAGNTIYF.

This clonotype was observed a few times. A read error may be the cause here, since a much bigger clone is one base away. The chain joins TRBV11-2 to TRBJ1-4; D may be TRBD1 (5 bases). The germline V gene encodes CDR1 SGHAT and CDR2 FQNNGV. This CDR3 contains 13 residues. CDR3 residues: CASSFQGNEELFF. The DNA for the CDR3 is TGTGCCAGCAGCTTTCAGGGAAATGAAGAACTGTTTTTT. Together with reference TRBV11-2 and TRBJ1-4, the CDR3 gives the full variable domain: EAGVAQSPRYKIIEKRQSVAFWCNPISGHATLYWYQQILGQGPKLLIQFQNNGVVDDSQLPKDRFSAERLKGVDSTLKIQPAKLEDSAVYLCASSFQGNEELFFGSGTQLSVL.

The gene calls are TRBV4-1 and TRBJ1-2, with 8 bases fitting TRBD1. J lost 2 bases, V lost 2 bases, and 4 bases had no gene match. Germline V gives CDR1 MGHRA, CDR2 YSYEKL. This CDR3 comprises 15 residues. CDR3 coding DNA: TGCGCCAGCAGCCAAACCCGGACAGGGAACTATGGCTACACCTTC. It translates to CASSQTRTGNYGYTF.

This clonotype was seen at least ten times. This chain uses TRBV6-1 with TRBJ1-3, with D possibly TRBD1 on 5 matching bases. Trimming stripped 2 bases from V and 4 bases from J, with 18 bases between. The CDR3 extends over 17 amino acids. Germline loops: CDR1 MNHNS, CDR2 SASEGT. This chain's CDR3 is CASSEWLMTALGNTIYF. In DNA, the CDR3 is TGTGCCAGCAGTGAATGGCTAATGACAGCGTTAGGAAACACCATATATTTT.

CDR3 residues: CASSLGRSTDTQYF. The CDR3 coding sequence is TGTGCCAGCAGTTTAGGACGGTCAACAGATACGCAGTATTTT. This chain links TRBV12-3 or TRBV12-4 with TRBJ2-3; D not resolved. Trimming left V 1 base short and J 3 bases short, with 8 bases between. This CDR3 has 14 amino acids.

The rearrangement joins TRBV7-9 to TRBJ1-6, with D perhaps TRBD1 (5 bases). Germline V lookup: CDR1 SEHNR, CDR2 FQNEAQ (reference sequence). This CDR3 region has 17 residues. V lost 1 base and J 6 bases, leaving 16 bases between the germline ends. The CDR3 DNA is TGTGCCAGCAGCTTAGAAATAATGACAGAGTCTAATTCACCCCTCCACTTT. Translation: CASSLEIMTESNSPLHF.

This clonotype was found many times. V usage is TRBV28 and J usage is TRBJ2-7; 7 nucleotides align to TRBD1. V shed 6 bases, J shed 6 bases, and the junction held 11 bases outside the gene matches. This CDR3 has 14 residues. Germline CDR1 and CDR2: MDHEN and SYDVKM. The CDR3 spells CASRLATGWGEQYF. CDR3 coding DNA: TGTGCCAGCAGGCTCGCGACAGGGTGGGGCGAGCAGTACTTC. The variable domain in full, completed from reference TRBV28 and TRBJ2-7, reads DVKVTQSSRYLVKRTGEKVFLECVQDMDHENMFWYRQDPGLGLRLIYFSYDVKMKEKGDIPEGYSVSREKKERFSLILESASTNQTSMYLCASRLATGWGEQYFGPGTRLTVT.

This chain links TRBV29-1 with TRBJ1-2; D gene ambiguous. V was cut by 2 bases and J by 7 bases, with 2 bases left in between. The germline CDR1 and CDR2 sequences are SQVTM and ANQGSEA. There are 9 residues in the CDR3. The CDR3 spells CSVEIGYTF. The DNA for the CDR3 is TGCAGCGTTGAAATTGGCTACACCTTC.

About this clonotype: This likely traces to a read error, being one base from a far larger clone. This chain connects TRBV6-1 to TRBJ2-5; the D is unclear. The CDR3 has 12 residues. Germline CDR1 and CDR2: MNHNS and SASEGT. Deletions cut 7 bases from V and 0 bases from J, with 6 bases between. CDR3 region: CASTQYQETQYF. In DNA form, the CDR3 reads TGTGCCAGCACCCAATACCAAGAGACCCAGTACTTC.

In this sample, this clonotype turned up a few times. This sequence joins TRBV7-9 and TRBJ2-2; perhaps TRBD2 as D (5 bases). Germline V CDR1 and CDR2: SEHNR, FQNEAQ (reference sequence). V lost 3 bases and J 5 bases, leaving 16 bases between the germline ends. The CDR3 has 16 residues. The DNA for the CDR3 is TGTGCCAGCAGCTTGAGAAAGCGGCTTGGAACCGGGGAGCTGTTTTTT. This codes for CASSLRKRLGTGELFF.

This clonotype came up a few times. Germline and junction disagree at one end, which may indicate a read error. The genes are TRBV19 and TRBJ2-7, with D tentatively TRBD1 or TRBD2 (5 bases each). This CDR3 spans 16 amino acids. Per germline, CDR1 LNHDA and CDR2 SQIVND (reference sequence). CDR3 protein: CASSLSGTESSCEQYF. DNA for the CDR3: TGTGCCAGTAGCCTCTCCGGGACGGAAAGCTCCTGCGAGCAGTACTTC. Using reference TRBV19 and TRBJ2-7 for the parts outside the CDR3, the full variable domain is DGGITQSPKYLFRKEGQNVTLSCEQNLNHDAMYWYRQDPGQGLRLIYYSQIVNDFQKGDIAEGYSVSREKKESFPLTVTSAQKNPTAFYLCASSLSGTESSCEQYFGPGTRLTVT.

The chain recombines TRBV5-1 with TRBJ2-7; TRBD2 matches at 10 bases. The length of the CDR3 is 16 residues. Germline V gene data show CDR1 as SGHRS and CDR2 as YFSETQ. The ends lost 1 base at V and 3 bases at J; junction bases unmatched: 7. CDR3 sequence: CASSLTRLAGSYEQYF. CDR3 DNA sequence: TGCGCCAGCAGCTTGACGAGACTAGCGGGCAGCTACGAGCAGTACTTC.

The chain has TRBV2 and TRBJ2-1; D is uncertain. CDR3 length: 13 amino acids. Germline CDR1 reads SNHLY; CDR2 reads FYNNEI. Between the trimmed V and J ends, which lost 5 bases and 4 bases, there was a span of 9 bases. The CDR3 coding sequence is TGTGCCAGCAGTAGAAATAAATACAATGAGCAGTTCTTC. It is translated as CASSRNKYNEQFF.

A word on this clonotype: A read error may be the cause here, since a much bigger clone is one base away. The CDR3 region is CASKRGSGNTGELFF. In DNA form, the CDR3 reads TGTGCCAGTAAGCGCGGGAGTGGGAACACCGGGGAGCTGTTTTTT. J is TRBJ2-2 and V is TRBV19; TRBD2 matches 7 bases. Germline values: CDR1 LNHDA, CDR2 SQIVND (reference sequence). CDR3 length: 15 amino acids. V shed 7 bases, J shed 1 base, and the junction held 6 bases outside the gene matches.

This chain uses TRBV9 with TRBJ1-2; 7 bases map to TRBD1. Germline-derived CDR1 and CDR2 are SGDLS and YYNGEE. The CDR3 loop spans 17 amino acids. V dropped 0 bases and J dropped 8; count of bases not matched to a gene: 16. The CDR3 nucleotides are TGTGCCAGCAGCGTAGGGGCCCGGACAGGTGACTATGTAGGCTACACCTTC. This translates into CASSVGARTGDYVGYTF. The variable domain in full, with the rest retrieved from reference TRBV9 and TRBJ1-2, is DSGVTQTPKHLITATGQRVTLRCSPRSGDLSVYWYQQSLDQGLQFLIQYYNGEERAKGNILERFSAQQFPDLHSELNLSSLELGDSALYFCASSVGARTGDYVGYTFGSGTRLTVV.

There are many counts of this clonotype. The genes are TRBV12-3 or TRBV12-4 and TRBJ1-4, with TRBD1 matching 9 bases. The V segment lost 7 bases and the J segment 5 bases; nucleotides outside the gene matches: 2. The CDR3 is 13 amino acids. The CDR3 is CASKGTGNEKLFF. CDR3 DNA sequence: TGTGCCAGCAAAGGGACAGGGAATGAAAAACTGTTTTTT.

This clonotype was detected only a few times. The rearrangement joins TRBV7-2 to TRBJ1-4; D not resolved. The CDR3 extends over 12 amino acids. V was shortened by 5 bases and J by 11 bases, with 12 bases between the two germline ends. Germline V lookup: CDR1 SGHTA, CDR2 FQGNSA. The CDR3 loop reads CASSPVRLKLFF. CDR3 in DNA: TGTGCCAGCAGCCCTGTGAGGTTGAAACTGTTTTTT.

This clonotype was counted many times. The V call is TRBV28, the J call TRBJ2-5; D is possibly TRBD2 (6 bases). Trimming took off 6 bases at V and 5 bases at J, with 22 bases between the two ends. This CDR3 is 16 amino acids long. Per the germline V gene, CDR1 is MDHEN and CDR2 is SYDVKM. Here the CDR3 DNA reads TGTGCCAGCAGACCCACCCCCGGGGGATGGCTGGAGACCCAGTACTTC. Translated: CASRPTPGGWLETQYF. The complete variable domain, with remaining parts taken from reference TRBV28 and TRBJ2-5, reads DVKVTQSSRYLVKRTGEKVFLECVQDMDHENMFWYRQDPGLGLRLIYFSYDVKMKEKGDIPEGYSVSREKKERFSLILESASTNQTSMYLCASRPTPGGWLETQYFGPGTRLLVL.

This clonotype was found a few times. The gene calls are TRBV5-1 and TRBJ1-1; D not resolved. Trimming removed 0 bases from V and 12 bases from J, with 18 bases in between. The CDR3 consists of 14 residues. Germline V lookup: CDR1 SGHRS, CDR2 YFSETQ. Here the CDR3 DNA reads TGCGCCAGCAGCTTGGGGACCGATTCGCCGAGTTCTTTCTTT. As protein: CASSLGTDSPSSFF.

This clonotype was counted ten times or more. This chain uses TRBV7-2 with TRBJ2-5, with no clear D. CDR3 size: 13 residues. The germline V gene encodes CDR1 SGHTA and CDR2 FQGNSA. The germline V and J ends were trimmed by 4 bases and 5 bases, with 11 bases remaining between them. The CDR3 DNA is TGTGCCAGCAGCTCCACACCAGCGGAGACCCAGTACTTC. It yields the protein CASSSTPAETQYF.

V and J are TRBV7-9 and TRBJ1-4; 7 nucleotides agree with TRBD1. Germline lookup yields CDR1 SEHNR and CDR2 FQNEAQ (reference sequence). The CDR3 is made up of 14 amino acids. Germline trimming cut 4 bases from V and 8 bases from J; bases unmatched to any gene: 7. CDR3 residues: CASSWDSSEEKLFF. The DNA of the CDR3 is TGTGCCAGCAGCTGGGACAGCTCTGAGGAAAAACTGTTTTTT.

This clonotype was counted at least ten times. CDR3 amino acids: CASGLVLLGTSYGYTF. In DNA, the CDR3 is TGTGCTAGTGGTTTGGTACTCCTTGGCACTAGCTATGGCTACACCTTC. The V call is TRBV12-5, the J call TRBJ1-2; D is unresolved. The CDR3 is 16 amino acids. Trimming pared 0 bases from V and 4 bases from J, leaving 15 bases between. Germline-derived CDR1 and CDR2 are LGHNT and FRNRAP.

This clonotype is a singleton in its sample. One junction end disagrees with the germline gene, perhaps due to a read error. V and J are TRBV20-1 and TRBJ1-5; 9 positions match TRBD1. The germline V gene encodes CDR1 DFQATT and CDR2 SNEGSKA (reference sequence). This CDR3 is built from 14 residues. For the CDR3, the DNA is TGCGGTGCTACCGGGACAGGGAGCAATCAGCCCCAGCATTTT. Its protein product is CGATGTGSNQPQHF.

There are a few counts of this clonotype. For the CDR3, the DNA is TGCAGTGCCCGAACCGGGACGTCCTATGGCTACACCTTC. This encodes CSARTGTSYGYTF. V is TRBV20-1 and J is TRBJ1-2, with a weak D call TRBD1 (5 bases). The CDR3 extends over 13 amino acids. Germline lookup yields CDR1 DFQATT and CDR2 SNEGSKA (reference sequence). With 6 bases removed from V and 4 bases from J, the gap between germline ends came to 15 bases.